The 8 T cell receptor beta chains in this list originate from one sample, sequenced in a study of CD8+CD57+ T cells in acquired aplastic anemia. Researchers used genomic DNA as the template to profile TCR beta VDJ and CDR3. TCRdb reprocessed the reads via MiXCR and lists one record per CDR3 protein. The table records 150,000 to 200,000 distinct CDR3 sequences, approximately 46% of them present only once. Sequenced material: sorted CD4+, CD8+, or CD8+CD57+ T cells (not recorded which) from PBMCs. Source of these receptors: a human donor in good health.

This clonotype was recorded many times. The rearrangement uses TRBV7-3 and TRBJ2-1, with TRBD2 matching over 9 bases. V lost 2 bases and J lost 7; bases outside the gene matches: 3. Germline CDR1 is SGHTA and CDR2 is FQGTGA. CDR3 size: 14 residues. The CDR3 nucleotides read TGTGCCAGCAGCTTAGCGGGAGGGATTAATGAGCAGTTCTTC. It encodes CASSLAGGINEQFF.

The chain links TRBV19 to TRBJ2-7, with 9 nucleotides matching TRBD2. V was pared by 5 bases and J by 3 bases, with 2 bases of the junction left unmatched. Germline CDR1 and CDR2: LNHDA and SQIVND (reference sequence). This CDR3 contains 13 residues. The CDR3 DNA is TGTGCCAGTAGTCCGACTAGCGGCTACGAGCAGTACTTC. This sequence encodes CASSPTSGYEQYF.

The rearrangement joins TRBV19 to TRBJ2-5; 7 bases are a match to TRBD2. Trimming removed 3 bases from V and 2 bases from J; junction bases left unmatched: 6. Per germline, CDR1 LNHDA and CDR2 SQIVND (reference sequence). The CDR3 is 15 residues long. CDR3 nucleotides: TGTGCCAGTAGTATCCAACTAGCGCCGCAAGAGACCCAGTACTTC. Protein sequence: CASSIQLAPQETQYF.

The CDR3 DNA is TGCAGTGCCAGACGGGAACGGGGGCAGTACTTC. Translation gives CSARRERGQYF. V usage is TRBV20-1 and J usage is TRBJ2-7, with D tentatively TRBD2 (5 bases). With 6 bases removed from V and 9 bases from J, the gap between germline ends came to 15 bases. Per germline, CDR1 DFQATT and CDR2 SNEGSKA (reference sequence). The CDR3 is made up of 11 amino acids.

V usage is TRBV10-3 and J usage is TRBJ1-1; D perhaps matches TRBD1 (5 bases). The germline V gene encodes CDR1 ENHRY and CDR2 SYGVKD. The CDR3 has 12 amino acids. Deletions cut 6 bases from V and 7 bases from J, with 12 bases between. The DNA for the CDR3 is TGTGCCATCAGAAAAGGGACGGTTGAAGCTTTCTTT. Translated: CAIRKGTVEAFF.

This sequence joins TRBV6-1 and TRBJ1-2; 7 nucleotides agree with TRBD1. The CDR3 consists of 15 residues. Germline loops: CDR1 MNHNS, CDR2 SASEGT. J was trimmed by 0 bases and V by 4 bases; bases with no gene match: 5. Here the CDR3 reads CASSVRQGANYGYTF. The CDR3 DNA sequence: TGTGCCAGCAGTGTTAGACAGGGAGCTAACTATGGCTACACCTTC.

The gene calls are TRBV19 and TRBJ2-5, with a possible D match to TRBD2 (5 bases). V was trimmed by 4 bases and J by 1 base, leaving 16 bases between them. The CDR3 totals 16 residues. The germline CDR1 and CDR2 sequences are LNHDA and SQIVND (reference sequence). CDR3 protein: CASSNLGGCFQETQYF. CDR3 nucleotide sequence: TGTGCCAGTAGTAACTTGGGCGGGTGTTTCCAAGAGACCCAGTACTTC.

Turning to this clonotype: This clone may be a read error of a much larger clone one base away. The chain couples TRBV6-2 or TRBV6-3 to TRBJ2-7; TRBD2 might be the D (6 bases). This CDR3 comprises 13 residues. Germline CDR1 MNHEY, CDR2 SVGEGT. The CDR3 region has the DNA TGTGCCAGCAGTTCCGGGAGCTCCCACGAGCAGTACTTC. Its protein is CASSSGSSHEQYF.